A selection of T cell receptor beta chains follows, all from one sample in a study of cytomegalovirus exposure and HLA in healthy donors. TCRdb keeps only in-frame clones here, not all; method: immunoSEQ multiplex PCR. The repertoire table contains some 96,000 clones. Sequenced sample: PBMCs. These receptors were obtained from a woman aged 25 to 39 in good health and CMV-seronegative. Each CDR3 is given with its conserved first and last residue. A D gene is named only where the DNA matches it firmly.

J gene	D gene	V gene	CDR3 protein	CDR3 DNA
TRBJ2-7	.	TRBV30	CAWSTGSDEQYF	TGTGCCTGGTCGACAGGTTCCGACGAGCAGTACTTC
TRBJ2-7	TRBD2	TRBV10-3	CAISEGLAGTPGEQYF	TGTGCCATCAGTGAGGGACTAGCGGGGACCCCGGGCGAGCAGTACTTC
TRBJ1-1	.	TRBV5-5	CASSPGTPNTEAFF	TGTGCCAGCAGCCCCGGGACACCGAACACTGAAGCTTTCTTT
TRBJ1-1	TRBD1	TRBV5-6	CASSWGTGGRVDAFF	TGTGCCAGCAGCTGGGGGACAGGGGGTCGGGTTGACGCTTTCTTT
TRBJ1-1	.	TRBV19	CASTFMGGGTEAFF	TGTGCCAGCACCTTTATGGGGGGTGGCACTGAAGCTTTCTTT
TRBJ1-2	.	TRBV4-1	CASSRAIQGNYGYTF	TGCGCCAGCAGCCGAGCAATACAGGGTAACTATGGCTACACCTTC
TRBJ2-2	.	TRBV7-9	CASSFLQPNTGELFF	TGTGCCAGCAGCTTCTTACAGCCGAACACCGGGGAGCTGTTTTTT
TRBJ1-5	.	TRBV4-1	CASRDYRESGQPQHF	TGCGCCAGCAGAGACTACAGGGAGTCAGGTCAGCCCCAGCATTTT
TRBJ2-2	.	TRBV28	CATHGAAGRTGELFF	TGTGCCACTCACGGGGCGGCGGGGAGGACCGGGGAGCTGTTTTTT
TRBJ2-1	TRBD2	TRBV28	CASRGTSGSSYNEQFF	TGTGCCAGCAGGGGGACTAGCGGAAGCTCCTACAATGAGCAGTTCTTC
TRBJ2-3	TRBD1	TRBV5-4	CASSRDSSTDTQYF	TGTGCCAGCTCAAGGGACAGCAGCACAGATACGCAGTATTTT
TRBJ2-3	TRBD2	TRBV13	CASSSRLATDTQYF	TGTGCCAGCAGCTCCCGACTAGCAACAGATACGCAGTATTTT
TRBJ1-2	.	TRBV6-6	CASKNEGYTF	TGTGCCAGCAAAAACGAGGGCTACACCTTC
TRBJ1-6	.	TRBV5-4	CASSLWQGHSYNSPLHF	TGTGCCAGCAGCTTGTGGCAGGGACACTCCTATAATTCACCCCTCCACTTT
TRBJ1-4	.	TRBV9	CASSKSSGGSNEKLFF	TGTGCCAGCAGCAAAAGTAGTGGAGGCAGTAATGAAAAACTGTTTTTT